What follows are 23 T cell receptor beta chains derived from one specimen sequenced in a study of blood T cells in healthy people across ages. Next came a second PCR, run for roughly 6 to 11 cycles, which used a sample-barcoded 5' primer along with a J-beta primer mix. One entry per CDR3 protein, called by TCRdb with MiXCR from the 5' RACE reads. The repertoire holds hundreds of thousands of distinct CDR3 sequences, with around 42% as singletons. The sequenced material came from blood. Receptors were obtained from a man aged 60 to 75 in good health.

This chain connects TRBV20-1 to TRBJ1-2, with no clear D. Deletions cut 0 bases from V and 7 bases from J, with 24 bases between. The CDR3 has 17 amino acids. Germline assignment: CDR1 DFQATT and CDR2 SNEGSKA (reference sequence). In nucleotides, the CDR3 is TGCAGTGCTAGAGATGTAGCCCGGGGAGGTTCGGGTGGTGGCTACACCTTC. Protein: CSARDVARGGSGGGYTF.

This clonotype was seen just once. The chain is built from TRBV29-1 and TRBJ1-2, with TRBD1 matching 10 bases. The V gene end was trimmed by 3 bases and the J gene end by 8 bases; junction bases not matched to a gene: 6. The CDR3 spans 13 residues. From germline, CDR1 is SQVTM and CDR2 ANQGSEA. CDR3 in amino acids: CSVEGQGLGGYTF. In DNA form, the CDR3 reads TGCAGCGTTGAGGGACAGGGGTTGGGAGGCTACACCTTC.

V is TRBV14 and J is TRBJ2-1; 9 bases fit TRBD2. V shed 5 bases and J 6 bases; nucleotides not matched to a gene: 8. This CDR3 has 15 residues. The germline CDR1 and CDR2 sequences are SGHDN and FVKESK. CDR3 protein: CASSTGLAWGNEQFF. The CDR3 coding sequence is TGTGCCAGCAGCACCGGACTAGCGTGGGGCAATGAGCAGTTCTTC.

The chain has TRBV4-2 and TRBJ2-1; D is perhaps TRBD1 or TRBD2 (5 bases each). CDR1 is LGHNA, CDR2 YNFKEQ, per germline. The CDR3 has 16 residues. Trimming removed 0 bases from V and 4 bases from J, with 13 bases in between. Written as DNA, the CDR3 is TGTGCCAGCAGCCAAGATGTTGGGACCACGTACAATGAGCAGTTCTTC. This encodes CASSQDVGTTYNEQFF.

The chain employs TRBV15 and TRBJ1-3, with D possibly TRBD1 on 6 matching bases. V shed 2 bases and J shed 2 bases, with 19 bases lying between them. CDR3 length: 18 residues. CDR1 and CDR2 from the germline V gene are LNHNV and YYDKDF (reference sequence). CDR3 nucleotides: TGTGCCACCAGCAGACCCGGGACACCAAATAGGCCTGGAAACACCATATATTTT. It is translated as CATSRPGTPNRPGNTIYF.

This clonotype was seen once. This rearrangement joins TRBV29-1 to TRBJ2-3; D is tentatively TRBD1 or TRBD2 (5 bases each). This CDR3 has 15 residues. Germline lookup yields CDR1 SQVTM and CDR2 ANQGSEA. V was clipped by 5 bases and J by 0 bases, with 15 bases between them. The CDR3 nucleotides read TGCAGCGTTTTAACTGGGACGGCTAGCACAGATACGCAGTATTTT. It specifies CSVLTGTASTDTQYF.

Of note for this clonotype: This clone may be a read error of a much larger clone one base away. The chain recombines TRBV10-3 with TRBJ2-1; 11 bases align to TRBD2. The J segment lost 4 bases and the V segment lost 11 bases, leaving 10 bases of the junction unmatched. The germline V gene has CDR1 ENHRY and CDR2 SYGVKD. The CDR3 contains 15 residues. The CDR3 here is CAVKIAGGKYNEQFF. DNA for the CDR3: TGTGCCGTCAAAATAGCGGGGGGGAAGTACAATGAGCAGTTCTTC.

The chain is built from TRBV11-2 and TRBJ1-2, with TRBD1 as a possible D gene (6 bases). Germline V CDR1 and CDR2: SGHAT, FQNNGV. The CDR3 loop spans 14 amino acids. Trimming took 4 bases from V and 5 from J, leaving 14 bases between them. CDR3: CASSYSGDGYGYTF. The CDR3 DNA reads as TGTGCCAGCAGCTACTCAGGGGATGGATATGGCTACACCTTC.

The chain is built from TRBV7-8 and TRBJ2-5; 9 nucleotides line up with TRBD1. V shed 5 bases and J 5 bases; nucleotides not matched to a gene: 9. CDR1 is SGHVS and CDR2 is FQNEAQ in the germline V gene. CDR3 size: 15 residues. Here the CDR3 reads CASSRGTGRGETQYF. In nucleotides, the CDR3 is TGTGCCAGCAGCCGTGGGACAGGGCGAGGGGAGACCCAGTACTTC.

This clonotype was seen more than once but under ten times. V gene TRBV25-1 combines with J gene TRBJ1-4; 7 positions agree with TRBD1. CDR3 size: 16 residues. V was clipped by 0 bases and J by 5 bases; unmatched bases: 6. Germline V lookup: CDR1 MGHDK, CDR2 SYGVNS. CDR3 region: CASSEYLQGPNEKLFF. The DNA for the CDR3 is TGTGCCAGCAGTGAATACCTACAGGGGCCAAATGAAAAACTGTTTTTT.

The V call is TRBV20-1, the J call TRBJ1-5; D unresolved. V was trimmed by 6 bases and J by 5 bases, leaving 11 bases between them. This CDR3 contains 12 residues. Germline V gene data show CDR1 as DFQATT and CDR2 as SNEGSKA (reference sequence). CDR3 loop: CSAVGPDQPQHF. The CDR3 region has the DNA TGCAGTGCCGTAGGGCCGGATCAGCCCCAGCATTTT.

The chain carries TRBV28 and TRBJ2-1; the D gene is possibly TRBD1 (6 bases). The CDR3 runs to 16 residues. The V end was cut by 4 bases, the J end by 4 bases, with 17 bases between. Germline V gene data show CDR1 as MDHEN and CDR2 as SYDVKM. The CDR3, as DNA: TGTGCCAGCAGTTCCCAGGGGCAGGGGCGATACAATGAGCAGTTCTTC. Its protein product is CASSSQGQGRYNEQFF. The whole variable domain, remainder taken from reference TRBV28 and TRBJ2-1, is DVKVTQSSRYLVKRTGEKVFLECVQDMDHENMFWYRQDPGLGLRLIYFSYDVKMKEKGDIPEGYSVSREKKERFSLILESASTNQTSMYLCASSSQGQGRYNEQFFGPGTRLTVL.

The V and J genes are TRBV30 and TRBJ2-7; D might be TRBD1 (6 bases). Germline V gene data show CDR1 as GTSNPN and CDR2 as SVGIG (reference sequence). The V and J ends lost 2 bases and 4 bases respectively, with 18 bases between them. The CDR3 consists of 15 residues. In DNA form, the CDR3 reads TGTGCCTGGAGTTCCCTCGGGCTGGACAGATACGAGCAGTACTTC. This codes for CAWSSLGLDRYEQYF.

This clonotype was counted a few times. Here the CDR3 DNA reads TGTGCCAGCAGTGAATTTGCAGCTAAATTCACCTACGAGCAGTACTTC. This sequence encodes CASSEFAAKFTYEQYF. V is TRBV6-1 and J is TRBJ2-7, with D unclear. The V end lost 2 bases, the J end lost 2 bases, and 16 bases lay between the germline ends. Germline CDR1 MNHNS, CDR2 SASEGT. The length of the CDR3 is 16 residues.

The V gene is TRBV10-3, the J gene TRBJ2-5; 9 bases match TRBD1. CDR1 and CDR2 from the germline V gene are ENHRY and SYGVKD. Unmatched junction bases numbered 10, after V lost 1 base and J lost 10 bases. This CDR3 is 15 amino acids long. The CDR3: CAISELGQGQRGQYF. CDR3 in DNA: TGTGCCATCAGTGAGTTGGGACAGGGTCAACGCGGCCAGTACTTC.

This chain joins TRBV20-1 and TRBJ1-5; possibly TRBD1 for D (5 bases). The ends were cut back, 3 bases at V and 4 bases at J, with 10 bases in the middle. Germline V lookup: CDR1 DFQATT, CDR2 SNEGSKA (reference sequence). The CDR3 covers 13 residues. CDR3 nucleotide sequence: TGCAGTGCTAGCAGGGACGGGAATCAGCCCCAGCATTTT. It is translated as CSASRDGNQPQHF.

V is TRBV6-2 or TRBV6-3 and J is TRBJ2-7, with D perhaps being TRBD1 or TRBD2 (5 bases each). CDR1 and CDR2 (germline): MNHEY, SVGEGT. V lost 2 bases and J 6 bases, leaving 14 bases between the germline ends. This CDR3 is 14 amino acids long. CDR3 DNA: TGTGCCAGCAGTTACGGGGTGACAGCGGCCGAGCAGTACTTC. Translating it yields CASSYGVTAAEQYF.

This clonotype has just a few counts. The J gene is TRBJ2-7, the V gene TRBV12-5; D may be TRBD1 (6 bases). The germline CDR1 and CDR2 sequences are LGHNT and FRNRAP. The CDR3 extends over 15 amino acids. V dropped 4 bases and J dropped 3 bases, with 16 bases sitting between them. Here the CDR3 reads CASGSPRGTYYEQYF. CDR3 in DNA: TGTGCTAGTGGTTCCCCCAGGGGTACATACTACGAGCAGTACTTC.

This clonotype was seen more than once but under ten times. The V call is TRBV6-2 or TRBV6-3, the J call TRBJ2-7; D assignment may be TRBD1 or TRBD2 (5 bases each). V was clipped by 4 bases and J by 2 bases, with 15 bases between them. CDR1 is MNHEY and CDR2 is SVGEGT in the germline V gene. CDR3 length: 15 amino acids. The CDR3 DNA sequence: TGTGCCAGCAGTTTAGAAGCTCGGGGCCCCTACGAGCAGTACTTC. Translating gives CASSLEARGPYEQYF.

CDR3 sequence (DNA): TGTGCCAGCTCACCCCGGGACAGGGAAATCGACGAGCAGTACTTC. Its translation is CASSPRDREIDEQYF. This chain uses TRBV18 with TRBJ2-7; 9 bases agree with TRBD1. This CDR3 is 15 amino acids long. Germline CDR1 reads KGHSH; CDR2 reads LQKENI. V was pared by 3 bases and J by 5 bases, with 8 bases of the junction left unmatched.

This clonotype was seen a few times. The chain uses TRBV29-1 and TRBJ1-4; D uncertain. Germline V gene sequence: CDR1 SQVTM, CDR2 ANQGSEA. V lost 5 bases to trimming and J lost 0 bases, with 16 bases between them. The CDR3 consists of 16 residues. CDR3 sequence (DNA): TGCAGCGTTCTACCCCTCCAAGATGCAACTAATGAAAAACTGTTTTTT. Translating gives CSVLPLQDATNEKLFF.

This clonotype was seen a few times. The chain links TRBV6-2 or TRBV6-3 to TRBJ2-3; a possible D gene is TRBD2 (5 bases). The V gene's germline CDR1 is MNHEY and CDR2 SVGEGT. The V and J ends lost 7 bases and 1 base respectively, with 12 bases between them. The CDR3 length is 14 residues. CDR3 residues: CASNGAGRTDTQYF. CDR3 DNA sequence: TGTGCCAGCAACGGCGCGGGCCGCACAGATACGCAGTATTTT.

The chain is built from TRBV29-1 and TRBJ2-3; tentatively, D is TRBD2 (7 bases). Trimming shortened V by 7 bases and J by 2 bases, and 19 bases separated the two germline ends. The CDR3 contains 15 residues. Germline CDR1 and CDR2: SQVTM and ANQGSEA. The CDR3 region is CSGHCWGGPTDTQYF. CDR3 nucleotide sequence: TGCAGCGGCCACTGTTGGGGGGGCCCCACAGATACGCAGTATTTT.